The 22 T cell receptor beta chains in this list originate from one sample, sequenced in a study of cytomegalovirus exposure and HLA in healthy donors. Assay: immunoSEQ multiplex PCR; the TCRdb copy retains only in-frame clones and omits some. Counted here are 170,000 or so clones, roughly four fifths occurring once; the ten biggest clones make up approximately 2.9%. The specimen was PBMCs. The source is a woman aged 18 to 35 in good health and CMV-seropositive.

The genes are TRBV7-9 and TRBJ1-5, with 8 bases lining up with TRBD1. Looked up from germline, CDR1 is SEHNR and CDR2 is FQNEAQ (reference sequence). V lost 0 bases, J lost 2 bases, and 6 bases stayed unmatched. The CDR3 contains 17 residues. The CDR3 reads CASSLARLGQGNQPQHF. The DNA of the CDR3 is TGTGCCAGCAGCTTAGCGCGATTGGGACAGGGCAATCAGCCCCAGCATTTT. The complete variable domain, with remaining parts taken from reference TRBV7-9 and TRBJ1-5, reads DTGVSQNPRHKITKRGQNVTFRCDPISEHNRLYWYRQTLGQGPEFLTYFQNEAQLEKSRLLSDRFSAERPKGSFSTLEIQRTEQGDSAMYLCASSLARLGQGNQPQHFGDGTRLSIL.

V and J are TRBV25-1 and TRBJ2-6; D call uncertain. Trimming left V 2 bases short and J 3 bases short, with 8 bases between. The CDR3 extends over 15 amino acids. From germline, CDR1 is MGHDK and CDR2 SYGVNS. The CDR3 sequence: CASSERGGGANVLTF. The DNA of the CDR3 is TGTGCCAGCAGTGAAAGAGGCGGTGGGGCCAACGTCCTGACTTTC.

The rearrangement links TRBV10-3 to TRBJ1-4, with no clear D. V lost 0 bases to trimming and J lost 3 bases, with 11 bases between them. This CDR3 is built from 16 residues. From germline, CDR1 is ENHRY and CDR2 SYGVKD. The CDR3 DNA follows: TGTGCCATCAGTGAGTCCGGGGTAGGAGCTAATGAAAAACTGTTTTTT. Protein product: CAISESGVGANEKLFF.

The V call is TRBV6-1, the J call TRBJ2-5, with 10 bases lining up with TRBD1. Germline-derived CDR1 and CDR2 are MNHNS and SASEGT. The CDR3 consists of 14 residues. With V trimmed by 8 bases and J by 3 bases, 6 bases remained unmatched. CDR3 protein: CASGKTGGKETQYF. The CDR3 coding sequence is TGTGCCAGCGGAAAGACAGGGGGCAAAGAGACCCAGTACTTC.

The V and J genes are TRBV7-6 and TRBJ2-3, with 7 nucleotides matching TRBD1. CDR3 length equals 16 residues. V was clipped by 2 bases and J by 1 base; unmatched bases: 6. Per the germline V gene, CDR1 is SGHVS and CDR2 is FNYEAQ. In DNA form, the CDR3 reads TGTGCCAGCAGCTTATCAGGACAGGCTGGCACAGATACGCAGTATTTT. Amino acid sequence: CASSLSGQAGTDTQYF.

The chain employs TRBV13 and TRBJ2-5; 7 bases line up with TRBD1. The germline V gene encodes CDR1 PRHDT and CDR2 FYEKMQ (reference sequence). The CDR3 contains 18 residues. V lost 2 bases, J lost 0 bases, and 12 bases stayed unmatched. The CDR3 region is CASSLSWDRDLYQETQYF. The CDR3 DNA is TGTGCCAGCAGCTTAAGCTGGGACAGAGATTTGTACCAAGAGACCCAGTACTTC.

V gene TRBV5-5 combines with J gene TRBJ1-5; no definite D call. CDR1 and CDR2 from the germline V gene are SGHKS and YYEKEE (reference sequence). Trimming removed 1 base at V and 4 bases at J, with 12 bases between. The CDR3 sequence is 15 residues long. Written as DNA, the CDR3 is TGTGCCAGCAGCTTGTTCGGCGAAGCGAATCAGCCCCAGCATTTT. Its translation: CASSLFGEANQPQHF.

This clone was counted only a few times. This chain joins TRBV7-8 and TRBJ2-7, with 9 bases matching TRBD1. Germline CDR1 SGHVS, CDR2 FQNEAQ. V lost 5 bases, J lost 1 base, and 12 bases stayed unmatched. The CDR3 extends over 17 amino acids. CDR3 nucleotide sequence: TGTGCCAGCAGCGGACATGGTGGCGGGACAGGGTCCTACGAGCAGTACTTC. This translates into CASSGHGGGTGSYEQYF.

The rearrangement uses TRBV19 and TRBJ1-1, with D unclear. Germline CDR1 LNHDA, CDR2 SQIVND (reference sequence). V was cut by 2 bases and J by 8 bases, with 12 bases left in between. The CDR3 spans 13 residues. For the CDR3, the DNA is TGTGCCAGTAGTATAAACTCGGGGAAAGAAGCTTTCTTT. It codes for CASSINSGKEAFF. The full variable domain, with the rest looked up from reference TRBV19 and TRBJ1-1, is DGGITQSPKYLFRKEGQNVTLSCEQNLNHDAMYWYRQDPGQGLRLIYYSQIVNDFQKGDIAEGYSVSREKKESFPLTVTSAQKNPTAFYLCASSINSGKEAFFGQGTRLTVV.

The chain links TRBV5-1 to TRBJ2-2; 7 bases fit TRBD1. J lost 7 bases, V lost 4 bases, and 13 bases had no gene match. Germline CDR1 SGHRS, CDR2 YFSETQ. This CDR3 has 16 amino acids. This chain's CDR3 is CASSRMGQTGGGELFF. CDR3 sequence (DNA): TGCGCCAGCAGCAGGATGGGACAGACCGGTGGCGGGGAGCTGTTTTTT.

This clone was detected a few times. The chain carries TRBV4-1 and TRBJ1-1, with a tentative D call TRBD1 (6 bases). V was trimmed by 4 bases and J by 2 bases, leaving 17 bases between them. The length of the CDR3 is 16 residues. Looked up from germline, CDR1 is MGHRA and CDR2 is YSYEKL. CDR3 in amino acids: CASSPMGAGANTEAFF. The CDR3, as DNA: TGCGCCAGCAGCCCGATGGGAGCGGGGGCTAACACTGAAGCTTTCTTT.

The genes are TRBV7-6 and TRBJ2-5, with D possibly TRBD2 on 6 matching bases. Trimming took off 5 bases at V and 6 bases at J, with 13 bases between the two ends. The CDR3 is 13 residues long. Germline V gives CDR1 SGHVS, CDR2 FNYEAQ. The CDR3 DNA reads as TGTGCCAGCAGCCCGTCCGGGAGTAAGACCCAGTACTTC. Encoded protein: CASSPSGSKTQYF.

This clone was seen a few times. The CDR3 DNA reads TGTGCCAGCAGCCCGGAGGGACTCCATGAGCAGTTCTTC. Translation: CASSPEGLHEQFF. V and J are TRBV11-3 and TRBJ2-1; the D gene is possibly TRBD2 (6 bases). The V gene lost 5 bases and the J gene lost 8 bases, with 13 bases spanning the gap. Germline CDR1 reads SGHNT; CDR2 reads YENEEA. The CDR3 contains 13 residues.

This rearrangement joins TRBV27 to TRBJ1-2; the D gene is possibly TRBD1 (6 bases). V was trimmed by 0 bases and J by 5 bases, leaving 13 bases between them. There are 15 residues in the CDR3. Germline loops: CDR1 MNHEY, CDR2 SMNVEV (reference sequence). CDR3 sequence: CASSLSGGQAYGYTF. The CDR3 DNA sequence: TGTGCCAGCAGTTTATCCGGGGGGCAGGCTTATGGCTACACCTTC.

This chain links TRBV18 with TRBJ1-6, with a tentative D call TRBD1 (5 bases). V lost 3 bases, J lost 9 bases, and 21 bases lay in between. CDR3 length: 17 amino acids. Germline V CDR1 and CDR2: KGHSH, LQKENI. CDR3 in amino acids: CASSPDGTKILTSPLHF. CDR3 DNA: TGTGCCAGCTCACCGGACGGGACTAAGATACTCACTTCACCCCTCCACTTT. The full variable domain, rest sourced from reference TRBV18 and TRBJ1-6, is NAGVMQNPRHLVRRRGQEARLRCSPMKGHSHVYWYRQLPEEGLKFMVYLQKENIIDESGMPKERFSAEFPKEGPSILRIQQVVRGDSAAYFCASSPDGTKILTSPLHFGNGTRLTVT.

DNA for the CDR3: TGTGCCAGCAGCCGGGGATGGCGGGATACGCAGTATTTT. It translates to CASSRGWRDTQYF. V usage is TRBV7-8 and J usage is TRBJ2-3, with D perhaps TRBD2 (5 bases). With 5 bases removed from V and 6 bases from J, the gap between germline ends came to 12 bases. Germline V CDR1 and CDR2: SGHVS, FQNEAQ. The CDR3 is 13 residues long.

V gene TRBV6-5 combines with J gene TRBJ2-5, with 7 nucleotides matching TRBD1. Germline assignment: CDR1 MNHEY and CDR2 SVGAGI. V lost 5 bases to trimming and J lost 2 bases; unmatched junction nucleotides: 8. The CDR3 loop spans 15 amino acids. CDR3 bases: TGTGCCAGCAGTACCGACAGGGACGGACAAGAGACCCAGTACTTC. Its protein product is CASSTDRDGQETQYF.

The chain links TRBV19 to TRBJ2-7; unclear D gene. Germline V gives CDR1 LNHDA, CDR2 SQIVND (reference sequence). Deletions cut 3 bases from V and 2 bases from J, with 14 bases between. The CDR3 totals 15 residues. CDR3 coding DNA: TGTGCCAGTAGTATCATGGCAGTAAGAACCTACGAGCAGTACTTC. This codes for CASSIMAVRTYEQYF.

Written as DNA, the CDR3 is TGTGCCAGTAGTCAACAGGGGTTCGACGAGCAGTACTTC. This codes for CASSQQGFDEQYF. This chain links TRBV19 with TRBJ2-7, with 7 bases lining up with TRBD1. The CDR3 consists of 13 residues. CDR1 LNHDA and CDR2 SQIVND come from the germline V gene (reference sequence). The junction had 6 bases not matched to a gene; V was cut back by 5 bases and J by 5 bases.

The sample holds one count of this clone. The chain couples TRBV4-1 to TRBJ2-1; D not resolved. Trimming pared 2 bases from V and 8 bases from J, leaving 13 bases between. The CDR3 runs 14 residues. Germline CDR1 and CDR2: MGHRA and YSYEKL. The CDR3 sequence is CASSQPPPVHEQFF. CDR3 sequence (DNA): TGCGCCAGCAGCCAACCCCCCCCCGTCCATGAGCAGTTCTTC.

V usage is TRBV4-1 and J usage is TRBJ2-5; D unresolved. This CDR3 is built from 11 residues. CDR1 MGHRA and CDR2 YSYEKL come from the germline V gene. The V gene lost 4 bases and the J gene lost 9 bases, with 9 bases spanning the gap. CDR3 sequence (DNA): TGCGCCAGCAGCCTCGACTCTTCCCAGTACTTC. Translating it yields CASSLDSSQYF.

The chain employs TRBV11-2 and TRBJ2-3; D not resolved. Per germline, CDR1 SGHAT and CDR2 FQNNGV. Trimming pared 5 bases from V and 6 bases from J, leaving 6 bases between. The CDR3 extends over 11 amino acids. CDR3 coding DNA: TGTGCCAGCAGCCTCGAGGATACGCAGTATTTT. It translates to CASSLEDTQYF. The whole variable domain, remainder taken from reference TRBV11-2 and TRBJ2-3, is EAGVAQSPRYKIIEKRQSVAFWCNPISGHATLYWYQQILGQGPKLLIQFQNNGVVDDSQLPKDRFSAERLKGVDSTLKIQPAKLEDSAVYLCASSLEDTQYFGPGTRLTVL.